This T cell receptor (beta chain) derives from a study of monozygotic twins with inflammatory bowel disease. TCRdb reworked the 5' RACE reads into one entry per CDR3 protein, no DNA. Its listing shows about 110,000 distinct CDR3 sequences. Germline CDR1 and CDR2: MDHEN and SYDVKM. The CDR3 length is 13 residues. The clonotype originates from a human donor with ulcerative colitis or Crohn's disease, or a healthy co-twin of an affected twin (not recorded which). The chain carries TRBV28 and TRBJ1-4. The sequenced material came from blood. The CDR3 protein is CASSRQAEEKLFF.